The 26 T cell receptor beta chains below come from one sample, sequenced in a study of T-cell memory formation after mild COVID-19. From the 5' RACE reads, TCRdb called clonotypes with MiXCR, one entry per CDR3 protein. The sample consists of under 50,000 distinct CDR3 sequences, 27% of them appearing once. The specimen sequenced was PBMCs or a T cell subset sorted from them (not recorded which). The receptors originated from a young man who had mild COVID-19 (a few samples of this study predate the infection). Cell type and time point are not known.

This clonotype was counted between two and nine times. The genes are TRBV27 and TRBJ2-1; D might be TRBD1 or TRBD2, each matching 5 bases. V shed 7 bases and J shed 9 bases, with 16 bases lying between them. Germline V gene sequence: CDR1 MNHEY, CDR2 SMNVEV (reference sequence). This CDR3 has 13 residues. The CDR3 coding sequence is TGTGCCAGCAAGGGGACCCCGGTGGGTGAGCAGTTCTTC. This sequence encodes CASKGTPVGEQFF.

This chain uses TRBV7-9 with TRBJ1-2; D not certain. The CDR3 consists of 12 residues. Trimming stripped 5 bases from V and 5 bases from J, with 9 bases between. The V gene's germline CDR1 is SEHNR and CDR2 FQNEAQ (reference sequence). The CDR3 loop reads CASSEQVYGYTF. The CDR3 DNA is TGTGCCAGCAGCGAACAAGTTTATGGCTACACCTTC.

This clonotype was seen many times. The CDR3 DNA reads as TGTGCCAGCAGCTTAAGCGGGGGGACAGATACGCAGTATTTT. Its protein is CASSLSGGTDTQYF. V and J are TRBV7-3 and TRBJ2-3, with 8 bases fitting TRBD2. CDR1 is SGHTA and CDR2 is FQGTGA in the germline V gene. CDR3 length equals 14 residues. The V and J ends lost 1 base and 3 bases, in that order; junction bases with no gene match: 0.

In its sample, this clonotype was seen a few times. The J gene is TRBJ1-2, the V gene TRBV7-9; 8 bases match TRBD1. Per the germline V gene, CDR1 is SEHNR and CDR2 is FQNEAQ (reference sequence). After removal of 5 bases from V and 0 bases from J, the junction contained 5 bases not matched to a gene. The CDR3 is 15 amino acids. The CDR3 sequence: CASSPRTGTNYGYTF. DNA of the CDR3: TGTGCCAGCAGCCCCCGGACAGGGACTAACTATGGCTACACCTTC.

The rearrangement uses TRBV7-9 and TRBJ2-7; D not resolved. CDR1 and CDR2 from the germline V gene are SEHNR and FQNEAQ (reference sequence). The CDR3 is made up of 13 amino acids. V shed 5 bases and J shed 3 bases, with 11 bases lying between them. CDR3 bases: TGTGCCAGCAGCCACACTGGGTTCTACGAGCAGTACTTC. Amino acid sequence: CASSHTGFYEQYF. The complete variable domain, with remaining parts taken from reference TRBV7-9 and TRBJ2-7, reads DTGVSQNPRHKITKRGQNVTFRCDPISEHNRLYWYRQTLGQGPEFLTYFQNEAQLEKSRLLSDRFSAERPKGSFSTLEIQRTEQGDSAMYLCASSHTGFYEQYFGPGTRLTVT.

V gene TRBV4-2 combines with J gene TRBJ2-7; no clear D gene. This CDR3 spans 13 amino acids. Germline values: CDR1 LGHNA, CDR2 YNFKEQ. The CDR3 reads CSSSQEWGYEQYV. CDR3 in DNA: TGTTCCAGCAGCCAAGAGTGGGGTTACGAGCAGTACGTC.

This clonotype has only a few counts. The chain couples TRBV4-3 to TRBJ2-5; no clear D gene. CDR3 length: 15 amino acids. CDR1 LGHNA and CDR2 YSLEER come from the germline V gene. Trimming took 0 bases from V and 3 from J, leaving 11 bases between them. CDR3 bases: TGCGCCAGCAGCCAAGATATGGCCTCCAAAGAGACCCAGTACTTC. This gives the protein CASSQDMASKETQYF.

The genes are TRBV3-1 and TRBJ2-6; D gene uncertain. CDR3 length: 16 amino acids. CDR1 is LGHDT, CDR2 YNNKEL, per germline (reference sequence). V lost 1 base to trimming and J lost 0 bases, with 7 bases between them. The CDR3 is CASSQVFGSGANVLTF. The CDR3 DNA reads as TGTGCCAGCAGCCAAGTATTCGGCTCTGGGGCCAACGTCCTGACTTTC. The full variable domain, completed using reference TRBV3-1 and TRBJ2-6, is DTAVSQTPKYLVTQMGNDKSIKCEQNLGHDTMYWYKQDSKKFLKIMFSYNNKELIINETVPNRFSPKSPDKAHLNLHINSLELGDSAVYFCASSQVFGSGANVLTFGAGSRLTVL.

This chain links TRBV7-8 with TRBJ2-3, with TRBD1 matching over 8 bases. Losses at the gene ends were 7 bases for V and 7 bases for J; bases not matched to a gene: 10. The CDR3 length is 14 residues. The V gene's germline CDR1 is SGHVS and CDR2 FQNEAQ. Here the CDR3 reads CASIDRGSRNTQYF. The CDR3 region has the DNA TGTGCCAGCATCGACAGGGGCTCCCGTAATACGCAGTATTTT. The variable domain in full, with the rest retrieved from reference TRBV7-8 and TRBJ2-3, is GAGVSQSPRYKVAKRGQDVALRCDPISGHVSLFWYQQALGQGPEFLTYFQNEAQLDKSGLPSDRFFAERPEGSVSTLKIQRTQQEDSAVYLCASIDRGSRNTQYFGPGTRLTVL.

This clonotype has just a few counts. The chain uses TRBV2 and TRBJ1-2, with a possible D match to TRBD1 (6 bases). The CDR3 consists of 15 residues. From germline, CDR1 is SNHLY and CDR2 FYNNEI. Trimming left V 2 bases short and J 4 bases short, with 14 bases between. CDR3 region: CASSERAGEGYGYTF. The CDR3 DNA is TGTGCCAGCAGTGAAAGGGCAGGGGAAGGCTATGGCTACACCTTC.

The CDR3 sequence is CSARRPGDYEQFF. The CDR3 DNA reads TGCAGTGCTAGAAGGCCCGGGGATTATGAGCAGTTCTTC. J is TRBJ2-1 and V is TRBV20-1; tentative D call: TRBD2 (5 bases). Per germline, CDR1 DFQATT and CDR2 SNEGSKA (reference sequence). The ends were cut back, 2 bases at V and 8 bases at J, with 13 bases in the middle. This CDR3 has 13 residues.

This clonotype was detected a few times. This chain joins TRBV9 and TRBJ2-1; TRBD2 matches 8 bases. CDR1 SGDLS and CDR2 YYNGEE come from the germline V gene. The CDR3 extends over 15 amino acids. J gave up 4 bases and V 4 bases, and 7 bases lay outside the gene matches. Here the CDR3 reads CASSPQRGPYNEQFF. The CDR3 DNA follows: TGTGCCAGCAGCCCGCAGCGGGGGCCTTACAATGAGCAGTTCTTC.

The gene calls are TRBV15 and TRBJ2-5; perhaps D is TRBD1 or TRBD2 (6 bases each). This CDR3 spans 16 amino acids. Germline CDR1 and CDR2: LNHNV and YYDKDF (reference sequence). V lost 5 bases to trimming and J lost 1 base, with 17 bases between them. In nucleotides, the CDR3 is TGTGCCACCAGCCCTGAACGGGGGCTAGCCCAAGAGACCCAGTACTTC. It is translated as CATSPERGLAQETQYF.

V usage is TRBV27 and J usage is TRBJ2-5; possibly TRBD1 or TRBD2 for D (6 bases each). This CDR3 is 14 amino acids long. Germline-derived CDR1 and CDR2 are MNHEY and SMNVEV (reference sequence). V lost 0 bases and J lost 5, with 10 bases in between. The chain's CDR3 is CASSLSRRGETQYF. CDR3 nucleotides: TGTGCCAGCAGTTTATCCAGGAGGGGGGAGACCCAGTACTTC.

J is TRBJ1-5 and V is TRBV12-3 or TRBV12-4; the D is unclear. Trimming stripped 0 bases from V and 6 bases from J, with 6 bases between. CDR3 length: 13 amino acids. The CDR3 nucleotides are TGTGCCAGCAGTTTAGCGGGGATTCAGCCCCAGCATTTT. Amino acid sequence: CASSLAGIQPQHF.

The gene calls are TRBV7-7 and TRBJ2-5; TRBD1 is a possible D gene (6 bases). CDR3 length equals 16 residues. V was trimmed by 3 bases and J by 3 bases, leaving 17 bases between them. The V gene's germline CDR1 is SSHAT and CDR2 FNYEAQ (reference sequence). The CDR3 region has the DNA TGTGCCAGCAGCTTTAATCCGGGACAAGGAAAAGAGACCCAGTACTTC. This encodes CASSFNPGQGKETQYF.

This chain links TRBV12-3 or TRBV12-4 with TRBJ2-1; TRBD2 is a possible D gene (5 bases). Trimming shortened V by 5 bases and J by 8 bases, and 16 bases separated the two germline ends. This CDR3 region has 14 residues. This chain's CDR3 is CASSTTLRDYEQFF. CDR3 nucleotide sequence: TGTGCCAGCAGTACAACCCTCCGGGATTATGAGCAGTTCTTC.

This CDR3 is CASSHPGVDTGELFF. In DNA, the CDR3 is TGTGCCAGCAGCCACCCAGGGGTGGACACCGGGGAGCTGTTTTTT. The rearrangement uses TRBV4-2 and TRBJ2-2; D perhaps matches TRBD1 (6 bases). The V gene's germline CDR1 is LGHNA and CDR2 YNFKEQ. This CDR3 spans 15 amino acids. V lost 3 bases and J lost 3, with 11 bases in between.

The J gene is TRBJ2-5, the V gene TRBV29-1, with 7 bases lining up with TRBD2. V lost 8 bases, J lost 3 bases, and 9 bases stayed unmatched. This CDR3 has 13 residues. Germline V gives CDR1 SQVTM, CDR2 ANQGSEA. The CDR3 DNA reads TGCAGCTTCCGAGCGGGGAACGAAGAGACCCAGTACTTC. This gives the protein CSFRAGNEETQYF.

Here the CDR3 reads CASSQVPAGANVLTF. Written as DNA, the CDR3 is TGCGCCAGCAGCCAAGTGCCTGCTGGGGCCAACGTCCTGACTTTC. The V gene is TRBV4-3, the J gene TRBJ2-6; no clear D. This CDR3 contains 15 residues. V lost 1 base, J lost 2 bases, and 6 bases lay in between. The V gene's germline CDR1 is LGHNA and CDR2 YSLEER.

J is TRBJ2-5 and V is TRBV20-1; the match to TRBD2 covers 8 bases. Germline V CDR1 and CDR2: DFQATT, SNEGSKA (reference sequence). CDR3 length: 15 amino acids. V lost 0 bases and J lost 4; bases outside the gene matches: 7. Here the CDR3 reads CSAREGTRGLETQYF. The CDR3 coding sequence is TGCAGTGCTAGAGAGGGGACTAGGGGGTTAGAGACCCAGTACTTC.

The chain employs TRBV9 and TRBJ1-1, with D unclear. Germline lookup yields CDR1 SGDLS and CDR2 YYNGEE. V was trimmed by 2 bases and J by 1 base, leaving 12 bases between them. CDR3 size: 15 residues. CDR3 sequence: CASSVYRTPNTEAFF. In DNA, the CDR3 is TGTGCCAGCAGCGTGTATAGGACCCCGAACACTGAAGCTTTCTTT. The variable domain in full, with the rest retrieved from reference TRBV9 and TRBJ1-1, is DSGVTQTPKHLITATGQRVTLRCSPRSGDLSVYWYQQSLDQGLQFLIQYYNGEERAKGNILERFSAQQFPDLHSELNLSSLELGDSALYFCASSVYRTPNTEAFFGQGTRLTVV.

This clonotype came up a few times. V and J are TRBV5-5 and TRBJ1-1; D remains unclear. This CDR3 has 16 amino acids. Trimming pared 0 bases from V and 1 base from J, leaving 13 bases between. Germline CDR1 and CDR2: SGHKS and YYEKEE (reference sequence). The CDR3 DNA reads TGTGCCAGCAGCTTGGAGGCGTGGAGCGGGAACACTGAAGCTTTCTTT. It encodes CASSLEAWSGNTEAFF. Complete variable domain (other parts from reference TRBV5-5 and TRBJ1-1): DAGVTQSPTHLIKTRGQQVTLRCSPISGHKSVSWYQQVLGQGPQFIFQYYEKEERGRGNFPDRFSARQFPNYSSELNVNALLLGDSALYLCASSLEAWSGNTEAFFGQGTRLTVV.

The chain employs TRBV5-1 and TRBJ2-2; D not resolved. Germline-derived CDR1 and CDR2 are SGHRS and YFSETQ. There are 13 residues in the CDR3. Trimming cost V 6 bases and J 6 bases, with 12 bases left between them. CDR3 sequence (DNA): TGCGCCAGCACGACTGGGCGGCCCGGGGAGCTGTTTTTT. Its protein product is CASTTGRPGELFF.

The CDR3 sequence: CASSPNRDEQYF. The CDR3 DNA follows: TGCGCCAGCAGCCCTAACAGGGACGAGCAGTACTTC. The V gene is TRBV4-3, the J gene TRBJ2-7; a weak D match, TRBD1 (6 bases). Trimming cost V 4 bases and J 5 bases, with 9 bases left between them. CDR3 length equals 12 residues. Germline CDR1 LGHNA, CDR2 YSLEER.

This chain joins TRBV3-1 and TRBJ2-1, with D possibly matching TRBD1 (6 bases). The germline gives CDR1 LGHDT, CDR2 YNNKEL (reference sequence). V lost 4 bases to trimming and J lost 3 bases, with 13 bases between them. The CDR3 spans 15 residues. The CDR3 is CASSRIGGFYNEQFF. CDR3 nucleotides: TGTGCCAGCAGCCGAATTGGGGGCTTCTACAATGAGCAGTTCTTC.